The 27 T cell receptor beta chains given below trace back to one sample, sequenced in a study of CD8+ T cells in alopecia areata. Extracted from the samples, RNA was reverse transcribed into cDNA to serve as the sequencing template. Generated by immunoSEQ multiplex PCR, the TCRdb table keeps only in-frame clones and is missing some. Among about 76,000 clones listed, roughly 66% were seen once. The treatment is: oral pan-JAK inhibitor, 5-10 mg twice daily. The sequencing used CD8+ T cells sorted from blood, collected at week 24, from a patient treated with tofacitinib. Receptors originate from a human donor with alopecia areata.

The CDR3 nucleotides read TGTGCCAGCAGCGACGACGGGACGGACCTCACCGGGGAGCTGTTTTTT. It yields the protein CASSDDGTDLTGELFF. The rearrangement joins TRBV9 to TRBJ2-2; D assignment may be TRBD1 or TRBD2 (5 bases each). Trimming left V 3 bases short and J 4 bases short, with 16 bases between. The CDR3 extends over 16 amino acids. Looked up from germline, CDR1 is SGDLS and CDR2 is YYNGEE.

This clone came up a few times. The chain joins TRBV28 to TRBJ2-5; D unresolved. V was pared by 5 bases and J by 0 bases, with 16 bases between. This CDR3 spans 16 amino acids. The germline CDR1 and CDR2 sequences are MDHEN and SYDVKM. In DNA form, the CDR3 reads TGTGCCAGCAGTCTAGGTGGGGAAACGTACCAAGAGACCCAGTACTTC. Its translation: CASSLGGETYQETQYF.

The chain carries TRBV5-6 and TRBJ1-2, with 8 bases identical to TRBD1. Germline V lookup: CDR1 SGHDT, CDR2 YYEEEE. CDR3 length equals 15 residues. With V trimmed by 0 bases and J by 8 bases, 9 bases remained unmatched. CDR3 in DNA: TGTGCCAGCAGCTTGGCCGGACAGGGAAGGGGAGGCTACACCTTC. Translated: CASSLAGQGRGGYTF.

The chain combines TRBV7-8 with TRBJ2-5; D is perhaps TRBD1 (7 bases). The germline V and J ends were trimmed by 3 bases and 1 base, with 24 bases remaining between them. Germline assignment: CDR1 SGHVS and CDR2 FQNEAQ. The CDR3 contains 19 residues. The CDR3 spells CASSFNPGQPPGVQETQYF. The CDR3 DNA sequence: TGTGCCAGCAGCTTTAACCCGGGACAGCCTCCGGGGGTCCAAGAGACCCAGTACTTC. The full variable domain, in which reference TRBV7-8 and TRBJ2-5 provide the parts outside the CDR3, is GAGVSQSPRYKVAKRGQDVALRCDPISGHVSLFWYQQALGQGPEFLTYFQNEAQLDKSGLPSDRFFAERPEGSVSTLKIQRTQQEDSAVYLCASSFNPGQPPGVQETQYFGPGTRLLVL.

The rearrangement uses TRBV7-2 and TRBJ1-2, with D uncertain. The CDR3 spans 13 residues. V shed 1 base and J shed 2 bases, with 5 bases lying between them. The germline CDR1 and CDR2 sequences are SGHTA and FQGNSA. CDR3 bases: TGTGCCAGCAGCTTAGAGGCGAACTATGGCTACACCTTC. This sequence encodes CASSLEANYGYTF.

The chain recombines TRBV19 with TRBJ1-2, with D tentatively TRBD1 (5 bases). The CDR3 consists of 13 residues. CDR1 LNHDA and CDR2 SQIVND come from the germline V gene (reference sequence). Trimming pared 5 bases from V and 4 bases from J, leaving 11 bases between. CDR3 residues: CASSSGARYGYTF. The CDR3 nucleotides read TGTGCCAGTAGTTCCGGGGCCCGCTATGGCTACACCTTC.

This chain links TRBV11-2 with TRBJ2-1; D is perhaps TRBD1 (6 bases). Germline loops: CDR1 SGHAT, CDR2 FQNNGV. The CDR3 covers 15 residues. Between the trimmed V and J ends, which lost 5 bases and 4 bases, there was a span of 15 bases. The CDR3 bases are TGTGCCAGCAGCATAGGACAGCCAAAATACAATGAGCAGTTCTTC. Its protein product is CASSIGQPKYNEQFF.

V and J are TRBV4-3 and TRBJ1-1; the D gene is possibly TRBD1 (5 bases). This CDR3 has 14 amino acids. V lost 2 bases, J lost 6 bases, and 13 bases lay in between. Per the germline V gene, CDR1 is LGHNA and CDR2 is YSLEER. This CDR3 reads CASSQLGTKAEAFF. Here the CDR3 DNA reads TGCGCCAGCAGCCAACTCGGGACCAAGGCTGAAGCTTTCTTT.

The CDR3 bases are TGCGCCAGCAGCTTGGCCCTATTTGAAGAGACCCAGTACTTC. Residues: CASSLALFEETQYF. The V call is TRBV5-1, the J call TRBJ2-5; D is unresolved. This CDR3 region has 14 residues. V was pared by 0 bases and J by 3 bases, with 9 bases between. CDR1 is SGHRS and CDR2 is YFSETQ in the germline V gene.

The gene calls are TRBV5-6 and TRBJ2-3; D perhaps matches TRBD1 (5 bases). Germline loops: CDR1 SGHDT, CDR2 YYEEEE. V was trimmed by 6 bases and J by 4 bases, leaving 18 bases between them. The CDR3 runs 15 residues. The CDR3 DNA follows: TGTGCCAGCACCATATCCTGGGCAGGGTCAGATACGCAGTATTTT. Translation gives CASTISWAGSDTQYF.

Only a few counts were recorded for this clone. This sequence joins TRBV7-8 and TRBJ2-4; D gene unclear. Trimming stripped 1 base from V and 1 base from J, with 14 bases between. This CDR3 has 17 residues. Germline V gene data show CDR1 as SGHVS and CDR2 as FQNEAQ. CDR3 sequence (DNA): TGTGCCAGCAGCTTAGATTATGCAGGTTGGGCCAAAAACATTCAGTACTTC. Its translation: CASSLDYAGWAKNIQYF.

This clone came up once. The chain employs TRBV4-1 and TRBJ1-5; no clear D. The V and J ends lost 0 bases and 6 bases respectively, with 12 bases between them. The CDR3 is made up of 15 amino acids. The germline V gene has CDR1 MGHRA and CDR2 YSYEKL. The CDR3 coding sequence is TGCGCCAGCAGCCAAGATTTGGGAACCAGTCAGCCCCAGCATTTT. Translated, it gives CASSQDLGTSQPQHF.

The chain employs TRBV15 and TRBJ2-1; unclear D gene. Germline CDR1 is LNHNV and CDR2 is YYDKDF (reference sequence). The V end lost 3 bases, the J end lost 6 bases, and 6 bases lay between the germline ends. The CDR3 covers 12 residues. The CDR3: CATSSGRNEQFF. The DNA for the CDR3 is TGTGCCACCAGCAGTGGACGCAATGAGCAGTTCTTC.

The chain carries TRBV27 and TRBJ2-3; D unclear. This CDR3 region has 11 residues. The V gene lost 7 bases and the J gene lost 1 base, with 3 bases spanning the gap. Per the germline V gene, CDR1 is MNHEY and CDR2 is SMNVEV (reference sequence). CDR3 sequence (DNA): TGTGCCAGCACTGGCACAGATACGCAGTATTTT. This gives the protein CASTGTDTQYF.

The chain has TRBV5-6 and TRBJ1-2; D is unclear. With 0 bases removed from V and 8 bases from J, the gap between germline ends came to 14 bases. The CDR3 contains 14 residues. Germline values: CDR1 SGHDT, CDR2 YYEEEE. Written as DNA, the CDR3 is TGTGCCAGCAGCTTGGGCAGCCCAGTCGACGGCTACACCTTC. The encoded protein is CASSLGSPVDGYTF.

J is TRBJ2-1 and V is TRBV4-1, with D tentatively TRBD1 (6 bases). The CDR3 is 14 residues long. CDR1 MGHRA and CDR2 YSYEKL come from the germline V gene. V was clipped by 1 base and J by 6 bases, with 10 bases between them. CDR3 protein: CASSQGGGSNEQFF. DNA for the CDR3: TGCGCCAGCAGCCAAGGAGGGGGAAGCAATGAGCAGTTCTTC.

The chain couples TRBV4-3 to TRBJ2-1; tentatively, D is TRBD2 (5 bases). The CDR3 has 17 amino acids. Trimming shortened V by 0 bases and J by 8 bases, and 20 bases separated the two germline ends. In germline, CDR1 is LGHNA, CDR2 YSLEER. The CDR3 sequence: CASSQEAAAGLGDEQFF. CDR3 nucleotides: TGCGCCAGCAGCCAAGAGGCGGCCGCGGGCCTCGGTGATGAGCAGTTCTTC.

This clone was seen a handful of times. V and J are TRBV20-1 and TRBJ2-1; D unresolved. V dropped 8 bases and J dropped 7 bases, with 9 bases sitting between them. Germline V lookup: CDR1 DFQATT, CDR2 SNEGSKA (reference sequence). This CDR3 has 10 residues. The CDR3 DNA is TGCAGTTTAGGGTGGAATGAGCAGTTCTTC. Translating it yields CSLGWNEQFF.

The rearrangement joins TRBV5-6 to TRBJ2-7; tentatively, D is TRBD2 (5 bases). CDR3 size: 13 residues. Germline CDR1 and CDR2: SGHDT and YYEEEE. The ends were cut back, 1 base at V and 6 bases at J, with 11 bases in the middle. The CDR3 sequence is CASSLTSGIEQYF. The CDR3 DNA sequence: TGTGCCAGCAGCTTGACTAGTGGGATCGAGCAGTACTTC.

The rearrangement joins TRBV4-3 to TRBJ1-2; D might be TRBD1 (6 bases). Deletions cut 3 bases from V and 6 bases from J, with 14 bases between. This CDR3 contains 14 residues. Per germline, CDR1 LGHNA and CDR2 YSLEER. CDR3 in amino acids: CASSQVTGGNGYTF. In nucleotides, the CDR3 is TGCGCCAGCAGCCAGGTGACAGGCGGGAATGGCTACACCTTC.

The CDR3, as DNA: TGTGCCAGCAGCTTTTATCTCGGCGGGAGGGCGCGGGAGACCCAGTACTTC. Translated, it gives CASSFYLGGRARETQYF. The V gene is TRBV7-9, the J gene TRBJ2-5; 9 bases are a match to TRBD2. The CDR3 has 17 amino acids. V was clipped by 3 bases and J by 5 bases; unmatched bases: 13. Germline-derived CDR1 and CDR2 are SEHNR and FQNEAQ (reference sequence).

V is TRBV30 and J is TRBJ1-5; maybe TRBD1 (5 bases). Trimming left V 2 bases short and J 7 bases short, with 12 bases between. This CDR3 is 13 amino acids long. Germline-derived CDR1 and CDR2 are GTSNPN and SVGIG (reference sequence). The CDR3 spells CAWSPGWEQPQHF. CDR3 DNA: TGTGCCTGGAGTCCAGGGTGGGAACAGCCCCAGCATTTT.

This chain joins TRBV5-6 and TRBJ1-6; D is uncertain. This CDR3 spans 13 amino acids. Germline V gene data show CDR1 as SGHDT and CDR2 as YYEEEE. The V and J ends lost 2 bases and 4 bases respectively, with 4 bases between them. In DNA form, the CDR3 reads TGTGCCAGCAGCTTAAGGTATAATTCACCCCTCCACTTT. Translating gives CASSLRYNSPLHF.

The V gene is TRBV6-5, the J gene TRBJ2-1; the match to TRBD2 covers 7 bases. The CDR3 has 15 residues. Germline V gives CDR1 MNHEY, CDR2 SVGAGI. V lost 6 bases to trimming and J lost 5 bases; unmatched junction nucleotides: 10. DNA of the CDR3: TGTGCCAGCAGCCACCGTGGACTAGTGCACAATGAGCAGTTCTTC. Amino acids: CASSHRGLVHNEQFF.

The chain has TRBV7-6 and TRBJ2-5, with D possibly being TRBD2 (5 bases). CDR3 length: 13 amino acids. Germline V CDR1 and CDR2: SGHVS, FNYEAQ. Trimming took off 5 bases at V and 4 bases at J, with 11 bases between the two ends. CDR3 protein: CASSGGSAETQYF. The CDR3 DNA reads TGTGCCAGCAGCGGAGGAAGCGCAGAGACCCAGTACTTC.

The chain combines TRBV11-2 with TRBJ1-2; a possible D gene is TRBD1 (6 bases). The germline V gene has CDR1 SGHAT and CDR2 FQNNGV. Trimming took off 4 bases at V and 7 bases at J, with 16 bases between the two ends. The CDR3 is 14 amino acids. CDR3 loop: CASSSQQGSAGYTF. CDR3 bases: TGTGCCAGCAGCTCGCAACAGGGTTCTGCTGGCTACACCTTC.

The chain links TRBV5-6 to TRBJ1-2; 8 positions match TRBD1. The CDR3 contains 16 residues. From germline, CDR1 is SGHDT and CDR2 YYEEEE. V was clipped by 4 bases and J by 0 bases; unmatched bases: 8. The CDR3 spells CASSPNRQGTNYGYTF. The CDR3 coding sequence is TGTGCCAGCAGCCCGAACCGACAGGGGACTAACTATGGCTACACCTTC.